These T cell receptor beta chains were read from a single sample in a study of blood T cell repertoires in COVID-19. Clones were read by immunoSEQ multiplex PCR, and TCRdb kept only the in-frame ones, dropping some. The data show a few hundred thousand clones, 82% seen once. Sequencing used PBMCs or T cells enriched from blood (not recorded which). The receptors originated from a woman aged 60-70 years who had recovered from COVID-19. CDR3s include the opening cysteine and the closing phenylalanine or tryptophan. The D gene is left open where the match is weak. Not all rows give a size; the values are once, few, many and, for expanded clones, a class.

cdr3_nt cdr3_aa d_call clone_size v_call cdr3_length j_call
TGTGCCATCAGTGAGCCTTCCGGGACAGGACGGGAGACCCAGTACTTC CAISEPSGTGRETQYF TRBD1 - TRBV10-3 16 TRBJ2-5
TGTGCCAGCAGCCCACGGACTAGCGGGGAGACCCAGTACTTC CASSPRTSGETQYF TRBD2 - TRBV11-2 14 TRBJ2-5
TGTGCCAGCAGCGATGGAGGAGGACTAGCGGGAGGGCCGGACCCCTACGAGCAGTACTTC CASSDGGGLAGGPDPYEQYF TRBD2 - TRBV4-2 20 TRBJ2-7
TGCGCCAGCAGCCAAGCTCTAGGCCAAACCGGGGAGCTGTTTTTT CASSQALGQTGELFF - few TRBV4-1 15 TRBJ2-2
TGTGCCAGCAGTGGCGCTAGCGGGGGGGCGGAGACCCAGTACTTC CASSGASGGAETQYF TRBD2 once TRBV2 15 TRBJ2-5
TGTGCCAGCAGTTCGGGACAGTCCTACACCTTC CASSSGQSYTF TRBD1 - TRBV6-5 11 TRBJ1-2
TGTGCCAGCACCCCGGGGAGTAACTATGGCTACACCTTC CASTPGSNYGYTF - - TRBV5-5 13 TRBJ1-2
TGCGCCAGCCGAGAGGTGCCTAGCGGAGCTGCCTACGAGCAGTACTTC CASREVPSGAAYEQYF TRBD2 - TRBV5-1 16 TRBJ2-7
TGTGCCTGGAGTAGGACAGGGAGTAATAGAAATGGCTACACCTTC CAWSRTGSNRNGYTF TRBD1 - TRBV30 15 TRBJ1-2
TGTGCCAGTAGTGGCCGGGACAGGGGATACAATGAGCAGTTCTTC CASSGRDRGYNEQFF TRBD1 - TRBV19 15 TRBJ2-1
TGTGCCAGCAGTCGCGACAGGGACTATGGCTACACCTTC CASSRDRDYGYTF TRBD1 - TRBV12-3/TRBV12-4 13 TRBJ1-2
TGTGCCAGCAGCCCACCTGGACAGAACACTGAAGCTTTCTTT CASSPPGQNTEAFF - once TRBV3-1/TRBV3-2 14 TRBJ1-1
TGTGCCATCAGTTCGGGACAGGGTCGTGGAAACACCATATATTTT CAISSGQGRGNTIYF TRBD1 - TRBV10-3 15 TRBJ1-3
TGTGCCAGCAGCCAAGACAGTCAGCCCCAGCATTTT CASSQDSQPQHF - - TRBV5-4 12 TRBJ1-5
TGTGCCTGGAGTACGGGGGCAGATACGCAGTATTTT CAWSTGADTQYF - once TRBV30 12 TRBJ2-3
TGTGCCAGCTCACCAGGGGGACAGCCCACAGATACGCAGTATTTT CASSPGGQPTDTQYF TRBD1 few TRBV18 15 TRBJ2-3
TGTGCCAGTAGACCAATAAGCCCACGAAGCTCCTATAATTCACCCCTCCACTTT CASRPISPRSSYNSPLHF - - TRBV19 18 TRBJ1-6
TGTGCCAGCAGTTACTCCAGGGGCCCCACCACAGATACGCAGTATTTT CASSYSRGPTTDTQYF - - TRBV6-5 16 TRBJ2-3
TGCAGCGTAGTGACAGCTAACTATGGCTACACCTTC CSVVTANYGYTF - - TRBV29-1 12 TRBJ1-2
TGCGCCAGCAGCCAAGACAAATCCCGCCTTCAGGGGCATGGCTACACCTTC CASSQDKSRLQGHGYTF - - TRBV4-1 17 TRBJ1-2
TGTGCCAGCAGCCCTAGTAGTCAGTACACAGATACGCAGTATTTT CASSPSSQYTDTQYF - - TRBV7-8 15 TRBJ2-3
TGTGCCAGCAGCCCAGGACTAGCTCATGAGCAGTTCTTC CASSPGLAHEQFF TRBD2 - TRBV11-3 13 TRBJ2-1